This T cell receptor beta chain was sequenced in a study of blood T cell repertoires in COVID-19. Study-level background: The United States, Italy and Spain provided the acute and convalescent COVID-19 samples.

Original handling: The authors estimated nucleated cell counts from reference gene primer amplification. TCRdb's copy holds only in-frame clones and misses some; the assay was immunoSEQ multiplex PCR. That table furnishes V, J and clone size, whereas the DNA furnished D and trimming. This sample has approximately 290,000 clones, with about nine tenths found just once. The CDR3 is 20 amino acids. V and J are TRBV21-1 and TRBJ2-1; TRBD2 reflects the table's D call only, with no check against the DNA. TRBV21-1 is a documented pseudogene. The sample taken for sequencing was peripheral blood. The sequence came from a man in his late teens or twenties with active or convalescent COVID-19. CDR3 in DNA: TGTGCCAGCAGCCCATTTGGGGGACTAGCGGGAGGGAGCGCAATACCGGAGCAGTTCTTC. Translating gives CASSPFGGLAGGSAIPEQFF.